This T cell receptor (beta chain) appears in the sequencing data of a study of blood T cell repertoires in COVID-19. In terms of age and location, participants ranged from roughly 18 to 100 years and lived in 24 US areas. Assignment of participants to cohorts was predicated upon participant-reported clinical history. The count of this clone is one. Per the authors' pipeline: For nucleated cells, counts were estimated from reference gene primer amplification. Sequenced by immunoSEQ multiplex PCR; TCRdb stores in-frame clones only, minus some. D and trimming were read from the DNA, whereas the V and J calls and clone size are those reported in that table. There are 350,000 to 450,000 clones in the sample; about 89% occur only once, and about 0.86% lies in the top ten. V was cut by 0 bases and J by 7 bases, with 19 bases left in between. From germline, CDR1 is LNHNV and CDR2 YYDKDF (reference sequence). The CDR3 has 17 residues.

The receptor comes from a woman aged 40 to 50 who had been exposed to COVID-19. The chain recombines TRBV15 with TRBJ2-1, with D possibly TRBD2 on 7 matching bases. Specimen: PBMCs or T cells enriched from blood (not recorded which). This CDR3 is CATSRDYGAGEGNEQFF. Here the CDR3 DNA reads TGTGCCACCAGCAGAGATTATGGGGCAGGGGAGGGAAATGAGCAGTTCTTC.